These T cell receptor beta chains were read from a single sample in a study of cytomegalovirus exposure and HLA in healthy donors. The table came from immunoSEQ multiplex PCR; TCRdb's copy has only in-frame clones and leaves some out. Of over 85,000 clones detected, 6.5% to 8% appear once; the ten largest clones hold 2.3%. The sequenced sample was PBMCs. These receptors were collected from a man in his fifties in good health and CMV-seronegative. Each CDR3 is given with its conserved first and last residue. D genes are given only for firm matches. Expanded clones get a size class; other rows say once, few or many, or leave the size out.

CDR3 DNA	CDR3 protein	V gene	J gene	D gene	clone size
TGTGCCAGCAGCAAACGCCATCAGCGGGGGGGCCTGGAGACCCAGTACTTC	CASSKRHQRGGLETQYF	TRBV7-3	TRBJ2-5	TRBD2	NA
TGCGCCAGCAGCCGGGGTCGGGCTAATGAAAAACTGTTTTTT	CASSRGRANEKLFF	TRBV5-1	TRBJ1-4	NA	few
TGTGCCAGCAGTTTGACTAGCGGGAGTTGGGATGAGCAGTTCTTC	CASSLTSGSWDEQFF	TRBV27	TRBJ2-1	TRBD2	few
TGCGCCAGCAGCCCGGGAGGGGGCAATGAGCAGTTCTTC	CASSPGGGNEQFF	TRBV5-1	TRBJ2-1	TRBD2	NA
TGTGCCAGCAGCCAAGAAGACTACACTGAAGCTTTCTTT	CASSQEDYTEAFF	TRBV4-2	TRBJ1-1	NA	NA
TGTGCCAGCAGCCCACAAGGGGGAAGCAATCAGCCCCAGCATTTT	CASSPQGGSNQPQHF	TRBV28	TRBJ1-5	NA	few
TGTGCCAGCAGTTTTCTCGACAGAACCTACGAGCAGTACTTC	CASSFLDRTYEQYF	TRBV27	TRBJ2-7	NA	NA
TGTGCCAGCAGCTCCGGGACATACAATCAGCCCCAGCATTTT	CASSSGTYNQPQHF	TRBV11-2	TRBJ1-5	NA	few
TGTGCCAGCAGTTTAAGCAGCTCGAACACCGGGGAACTGTTTTTT	CASSLSSSNTGELFF	TRBV6-5	TRBJ2-2	NA	few
TGTGCCAGCAGCTTGGGGTTTGGACTAGCGGGTTCCTACAATGAGCAGTTCTTC	CASSLGFGLAGSYNEQFF	TRBV5-6	TRBJ2-1	TRBD2	few
TGTGCCAGCAGTGACGGACAGGCCAGATACAATGAGCGGTTCTTC	CASSDGQARYNERFF	TRBV11-2	TRBJ2-1	TRBD1	NA
TGTGCCAGCAGCTCTAGAGGGCAGGGGGCAGCCAAAAACATTCAGTACTTC	CASSSRGQGAAKNIQYF	TRBV11-2	TRBJ2-4	TRBD1	NA
TGTGCCAGCAGCTTGGGTAGGACACTCCAAGAGACCCAGTACTTC	CASSLGRTLQETQYF	TRBV5-6	TRBJ2-5	NA	NA
TGTGCCAGCAGTTTCCAGGGGGAGCATCAGCCCCAGCATTTT	CASSFQGEHQPQHF	TRBV6-5	TRBJ1-5	TRBD1	NA
TGTGCCACCTTTGGTTCGGATTCACCCCTCCACTTT	CATFGSDSPLHF	TRBV28	TRBJ1-6	NA	NA
TGTGCCAGCAGCACTCGGACAGGGAGAGAAAAACTGTTTTTT	CASSTRTGREKLFF	TRBV7-8	TRBJ1-4	TRBD1	few
TGTGCCAGCACGACCACAGGTTCCGGGGAGCTGTTTTTT	CASTTTGSGELFF	TRBV18	TRBJ2-2	NA	NA
TGTGCCAGCTCTCTCCGGACAGGGGACTATGGCTACACCTTC	CASSLRTGDYGYTF	TRBV18	TRBJ1-2	TRBD1	NA
TGTGCCAGCAGCGTGGGAGGGGAGGGGGTCGAGCAGTACTTC	CASSVGGEGVEQYF	TRBV9	TRBJ2-7	NA	NA
TGTGCCAGCACCGGACAGAGCTCCTACAATGAGCAGTTCTTC	CASTGQSSYNEQFF	TRBV11-2	TRBJ2-1	NA	few
TGTGCCAGCAGTCTTACTAGCGGGAAAGGGGCCGGGGAGCTGTTTTTT	CASSLTSGKGAGELFF	TRBV27	TRBJ2-2	TRBD2	few
TGTGCCAGCAGCCCTCCAGGGACAGGGGCTATTGAAGCTTTCTTT	CASSPPGTGAIEAFF	TRBV7-8	TRBJ1-1	TRBD1	few
TGTGCCAGCAGCTCCGGGACAGGGGGCTACGAGCAGTACTTC	CASSSGTGGYEQYF	TRBV6-6	TRBJ2-7	TRBD1	few
TGTGCCAGCTCCGGGGGAAACAAAAACATTCAGTACTTC	CASSGGNKNIQYF	TRBV28	TRBJ2-4	NA	few
TGCGCCAGCAGCCCCACTAGCGCTTCCTACGAGCAGTACTTC	CASSPTSASYEQYF	TRBV4-3	TRBJ2-7	TRBD2	few
TGTGCCAGCAGCCCTCCCCGGGGTAGGTCGGATTCACCCCTCCACTTT	CASSPPRGRSDSPLHF	TRBV28	TRBJ1-6	NA	few
TGTGCCAGCAGCCTGCTCGGGGTAGGGACAGATACGCAGTATTTT	CASSLLGVGTDTQYF	TRBV5-8	TRBJ2-3	NA	few